A selection of T cell receptor beta chains follows, all from one sample in a study of T cell responses to AZD1222 COVID-19 vaccine. Assay used: immunoSEQ multiplex PCR; TCRdb lists only in-frame clones, some missing. The repertoire consists of some 74,000 clones, with about 90% occurring once and the leading ten covering over 1.1%. This sample comprised peripheral blood, obtained 28 days after the second AZD1222 dose. The source of these receptors is an adult who received the AZD1222 COVID-19 vaccine. The CDR3 runs from the conserved cysteine through the conserved F or W. Fields, in order: CDR3 DNA, CDR3 protein, V gene, J gene, D gene, clone size. The D gene is left open where the match is weak. Clone sizes are given selectively: once, few, many, or a class where the clone is expanded.

CDR3nt: TGTGCCAGCAGCTTGTTCACCTACGAGCAGTACTTC; CDR3aa: CASSLFTYEQYF; v_gene: TRBV5-6; j_gene: TRBJ2-7; d_gene: -; abundance: -
CDR3nt: TGTGCCAGCGGGGGGTCAGCGCTTGAAGCTTTCTTT; CDR3aa: CASGGSALEAFF; v_gene: TRBV21-1; j_gene: TRBJ1-1; d_gene: -; abundance: -
CDR3nt: TGTGCCAGCAGTGAAGGGCTCTATGGCTACACCTTC; CDR3aa: CASSEGLYGYTF; v_gene: TRBV6-1; j_gene: TRBJ1-2; d_gene: -; abundance: once
CDR3nt: TGTGCCAGCAGCCCTGGGGGACTCTCTGGGGCCAACGTCCTGACTTTC; CDR3aa: CASSPGGLSGANVLTF; v_gene: TRBV5-4; j_gene: TRBJ2-6; d_gene: -; abundance: -
CDR3nt: TGTGCCAGCAGCTTGGCCCGCGAGCCGCCAACTAATGAAAAACTGTTTTTT; CDR3aa: CASSLAREPPTNEKLFF; v_gene: TRBV5-6; j_gene: TRBJ1-4; d_gene: -; abundance: -
CDR3nt: TGCAGTGCTAGAGGAGAGACCCAGTACTTC; CDR3aa: CSARGETQYF; v_gene: TRBV20-1; j_gene: TRBJ2-5; d_gene: -; abundance: -
CDR3nt: TGTGCCAGCAGCCCCGCCGGGGGGCGGATCGTACACGAGCAGTACTTC; CDR3aa: CASSPAGGRIVHEQYF; v_gene: TRBV7-9; j_gene: TRBJ2-7; d_gene: -; abundance: few
CDR3nt: TGTGCCAGCAGCACATCGACAGGACGAGCCAGCGAGCAGTACTTC; CDR3aa: CASSTSTGRASEQYF; v_gene: TRBV7-3; j_gene: TRBJ2-7; d_gene: -; abundance: -
CDR3nt: TGTGCCACCAGTGGGACTACCGATATCTCCTACAATGAGCAGTTCTTC; CDR3aa: CATSGTTDISYNEQFF; v_gene: TRBV24-1; j_gene: TRBJ2-1; d_gene: -; abundance: -
CDR3nt: TGCGCCAGCAGCTTTGGCTCCCCGGGCCACGAGCAGTACTTC; CDR3aa: CASSFGSPGHEQYF; v_gene: TRBV5-1; j_gene: TRBJ2-7; d_gene: -; abundance: -
CDR3nt: TGCGCCAGCAGCCAGGGCATAGCCAAAAACATTCAGTACTTC; CDR3aa: CASSQGIAKNIQYF; v_gene: TRBV5-1; j_gene: TRBJ2-4; d_gene: -; abundance: -
CDR3nt: TGTGCCAGCAGAGATACAGCTACCTATGGCTACACCTTC; CDR3aa: CASRDTATYGYTF; v_gene: TRBV6-5; j_gene: TRBJ1-2; d_gene: -; abundance: -
CDR3nt: TGTGCCAGCAGTCCAATGACACCCACCGGGGAGCTGTTTTTT; CDR3aa: CASSPMTPTGELFF; v_gene: TRBV3-1/TRBV3-2; j_gene: TRBJ2-2; d_gene: -; abundance: -
CDR3nt: TGCGCCAGCAGCCGTGGGACAGCCCAAGAGACCCAGTACTTC; CDR3aa: CASSRGTAQETQYF; v_gene: TRBV5-1; j_gene: TRBJ2-5; d_gene: TRBD1; abundance: few
CDR3nt: TGTGCCAGTAGTATCCCAGGGGAATACAATGAGCAGTTCTTC; CDR3aa: CASSIPGEYNEQFF; v_gene: TRBV19; j_gene: TRBJ2-1; d_gene: -; abundance: -
CDR3nt: TGTGCCAGCAGTTTAGGAGGGGGTGACTACGAGCAGTACTTC; CDR3aa: CASSLGGGDYEQYF; v_gene: TRBV28; j_gene: TRBJ2-7; d_gene: -; abundance: -
CDR3nt: TGTGCCAGCAGTTTTCAAGGGGGCTGGGTAGAAAAACTGTTTTTT; CDR3aa: CASSFQGGWVEKLFF; v_gene: TRBV28; j_gene: TRBJ1-4; d_gene: TRBD1; abundance: once